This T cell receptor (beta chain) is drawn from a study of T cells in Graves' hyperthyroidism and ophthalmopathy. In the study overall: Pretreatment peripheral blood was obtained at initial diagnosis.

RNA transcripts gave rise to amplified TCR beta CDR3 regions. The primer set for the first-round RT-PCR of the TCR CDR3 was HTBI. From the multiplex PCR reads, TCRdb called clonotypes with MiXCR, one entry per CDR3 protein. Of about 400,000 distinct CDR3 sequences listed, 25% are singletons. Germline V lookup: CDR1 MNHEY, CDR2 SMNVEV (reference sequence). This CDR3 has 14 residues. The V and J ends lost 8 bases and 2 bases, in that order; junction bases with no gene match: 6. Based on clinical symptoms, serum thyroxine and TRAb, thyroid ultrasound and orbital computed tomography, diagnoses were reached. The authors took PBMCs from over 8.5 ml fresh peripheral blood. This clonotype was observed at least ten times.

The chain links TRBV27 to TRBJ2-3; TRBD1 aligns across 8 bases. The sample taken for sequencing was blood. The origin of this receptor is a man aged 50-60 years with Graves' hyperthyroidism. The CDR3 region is CASLGTGYTDTQYF. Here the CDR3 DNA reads TGTGCCAGCCTTGGGACAGGATACACAGATACGCAGTATTTT.